Listed here is a single T cell receptor (beta chain). The sample originates from a study of blood T cell repertoires in COVID-19. Study-wide context: Samples came from the United States, Italy and Spain, spanning acute and convalescent COVID-19. In each case, the material was cDNA or gDNA derived from T cells, B-cell-depleted T cells, or PBMCs.

Looked up from germline, CDR1 is SGHNT and CDR2 is YENEEA. CDR3 length: 15 amino acids. Trimming took 5 bases from V and 3 from J, leaving 17 bases between them. Original methodology: Estimation of nucleated cell counts was performed using reference gene primer amplification. Data came from immunoSEQ multiplex PCR; TCRdb stores just in-frame clones and leaves some out. Clonal size and the V and J genes are those of that table, whereas D and trimming came from the DNA. The data contain about 57,000 clones, roughly 78% of them singletons. The sequencing input was peripheral blood. V and J are TRBV11-3 and TRBJ2-7, with D perhaps matching TRBD1 (5 bases). This receptor was taken from a human donor in a cohort sampled during active COVID-19. The DNA for the CDR3 is TGTGCCAGCAGCAGAGCCAAGGGGCTGAACTACGAGCAGTACTTC. Protein: CASSRAKGLNYEQYF.